The 18 T cell receptor beta chains presented below share a single source sample, sequenced in a study of T-cell memory formation after mild COVID-19. MiXCR was run by TCRdb on the 5' RACE reads, yielding one entry per CDR3 protein. The sample yields roughly 130,000 distinct CDR3 sequences, 15% to 20% seen once. The sample was PBMCs or a T cell subset sorted from them (not recorded which). These receptors came from an adult woman who had mild COVID-19 (a few samples of this study predate the infection). Cell type and time point are not known.

This clonotype was observed at least ten times. The chain couples TRBV7-8 to TRBJ2-5; D gene uncertain. V gave up 5 bases and J gave up 1 base, with 2 bases separating them. Germline V gives CDR1 SGHVS, CDR2 FQNEAQ. This CDR3 has 11 amino acids. The CDR3 bases are TGTGCCAGCAGCGCCCAAGAGACCCAGTACTTC. Translation: CASSAQETQYF.

This clonotype was observed a few times. The V call is TRBV7-9, the J call TRBJ1-6; D might be TRBD1 (5 bases). Trimming took off 5 bases at V and 7 bases at J, with 12 bases between the two ends. The germline V gene encodes CDR1 SEHNR and CDR2 FQNEAQ (reference sequence). This CDR3 region has 14 residues. For the CDR3, the DNA is TGTGCCAGCAGCCCCTCGGGGCCGAATTCACCCCTCCACTTT. Translation: CASSPSGPNSPLHF.

The chain recombines TRBV5-1 with TRBJ2-7, with 9 bases matching TRBD1. V lost 0 bases and J lost 6; bases outside the gene matches: 4. The germline V gene encodes CDR1 SGHRS and CDR2 YFSETQ. The CDR3 spans 14 residues. The CDR3 is CASSLEQGASEQYF. CDR3 in DNA: TGCGCCAGCAGCTTGGAACAGGGGGCCAGCGAGCAGTACTTC.

Here the CDR3 reads CATSDPQGSPAQYF. Written as DNA, the CDR3 is TGTGCCACCAGTGATCCACAGGGATCCCCGGCCCAGTACTTC. The chain uses TRBV24-1 and TRBJ2-5, with D perhaps TRBD1 (6 bases). Germline CDR1 reads KGHDR; CDR2 reads SFDVKD. This CDR3 has 14 residues. The ends were cut back, 3 bases at V and 9 bases at J, with 16 bases in the middle.

This clonotype was seen more than once but under ten times. The chain carries TRBV29-1 and TRBJ2-7, with unresolved D. This CDR3 contains 12 residues. V lost 7 bases and J 2 bases, leaving 12 bases between the germline ends. CDR1 SQVTM and CDR2 ANQGSEA come from the germline V gene. The CDR3 loop reads CSAGETAYEQYF. DNA for the CDR3: TGCAGCGCTGGCGAAACCGCCTACGAGCAGTACTTC.

This rearrangement joins TRBV4-1 to TRBJ2-5, with 10 bases matching TRBD2. V shed 4 bases, J shed 2 bases, and the junction held 4 bases outside the gene matches. Germline CDR1 is MGHRA and CDR2 is YSYEKL. The CDR3 loop spans 15 amino acids. CDR3 in amino acids: CASSPRTSGQETQYF. The CDR3 DNA reads as TGCGCCAGCAGCCCTAGGACTAGCGGTCAAGAGACCCAGTACTTC.

This clonotype was counted a few times. The genes are TRBV25-1 and TRBJ2-5, with 13 bases identical to TRBD2. Losses at the gene ends were 8 bases for V and 5 bases for J; bases not matched to a gene: 2. Germline CDR1 is MGHDK and CDR2 is SYGVNS. This CDR3 comprises 13 residues. Written as DNA, the CDR3 is TGTGCCAGCCAGACTAGCGGGAGGGAGACCCAGTACTTC. Protein sequence: CASQTSGRETQYF. Full variable domain (rest looked up from reference TRBV25-1 and TRBJ2-5): EADIYQTPRYLVIGTGKKITLECSQTMGHDKMYWYQQDPGMELHLIHYSYGVNSTEKGDLSSESTVSRIRTEHFPLTLESARPSHTSQYLCASQTSGRETQYFGPGTRLLVL.

As DNA, the CDR3 is TGCGCCAGCAGCCCAGACACAGGCCCCCAAGAGACCCAGTACTTC. Encoded protein: CASSPDTGPQETQYF. The gene calls are TRBV4-1 and TRBJ2-5, with D perhaps matching TRBD1 (5 bases). Germline V CDR1 and CDR2: MGHRA, YSYEKL. V was shortened by 4 bases and J by 1 base, with 13 bases between the two germline ends. The CDR3 is 15 residues long.

This clonotype came up a few times. This sequence joins TRBV5-1 and TRBJ1-2; 7 bases match TRBD1. The CDR3 sequence is 15 residues long. V dropped 3 bases and J dropped 3; count of bases not matched to a gene: 8. Germline V CDR1 and CDR2: SGHRS, YFSETQ. CDR3 loop: CASSSRTGIDYGYTF. CDR3 in DNA: TGCGCCAGCAGCTCGCGGACAGGAATTGACTATGGCTACACCTTC.

This clonotype is medium-sized by share. This sequence joins TRBV9 and TRBJ2-1; possibly TRBD1 for D (5 bases). In germline, CDR1 is SGDLS, CDR2 YYNGEE. The CDR3 contains 14 residues. With 1 base removed from V and 4 bases from J, the gap between germline ends came to 9 bases. CDR3 nucleotides: TGTGCCAGCAGCGTACATACAGGATACAATGAGCAGTTCTTC. Residues: CASSVHTGYNEQFF.

This clonotype was recorded at least ten times. The chain is built from TRBV5-1 and TRBJ2-3; TRBD1 might be the D (5 bases). V was trimmed by 4 bases and J by 3 bases, leaving 12 bases between them. This CDR3 has 14 amino acids. Germline assignment: CDR1 SGHRS and CDR2 YFSETQ. The chain's CDR3 is CASSLWGLTDTQYF. The CDR3 DNA follows: TGCGCCAGCAGCCTGTGGGGCCTGACAGATACGCAGTATTTT.

The J gene is TRBJ2-5, the V gene TRBV7-8; TRBD1 matches 9 bases. The V gene end was trimmed by 5 bases and the J gene end by 4 bases; junction bases not matched to a gene: 8. Germline CDR1 and CDR2: SGHVS and FQNEAQ. CDR3 size: 15 residues. The CDR3 sequence is CASSQAGQGIETQYF. CDR3 sequence (DNA): TGTGCCAGCAGCCAAGCGGGACAGGGTATAGAGACCCAGTACTTC.

The CDR3: CASSLLAGVEQFF. The CDR3, as DNA: TGTGCCAGCAGCTTACTAGCGGGGGTTGAGCAGTTCTTC. The chain has TRBV7-3 and TRBJ2-1; 10 bases align to TRBD2. CDR1 and CDR2 from the germline V gene are SGHTA and FQGTGA. The CDR3 length is 13 residues. With 2 bases clipped from V and 9 bases from J, the junction kept 1 base outside the gene matches.

This clonotype was detected only a few times. The rearrangement joins TRBV5-1 to TRBJ2-5; TRBD2 matches 7 bases. The V and J ends lost 3 bases and 1 base, in that order; junction bases with no gene match: 3. Germline V lookup: CDR1 SGHRS, CDR2 YFSETQ. This CDR3 has 14 amino acids. CDR3: CASSSAGVQETQYF. CDR3 DNA: TGCGCCAGCAGCTCCGCGGGGGTCCAAGAGACCCAGTACTTC.

In this sample, this clonotype turned up once. The chain is built from TRBV6-6 and TRBJ1-2; D is possibly TRBD1 (6 bases). CDR3 length equals 16 residues. Trimming left V 7 bases short and J 5 bases short, with 23 bases between. Germline-derived CDR1 and CDR2 are MNHNY and SVGAGI (reference sequence). Here the CDR3 DNA reads TGTGCCAGCAACCTCCGGACAGAGAGAACGTCTTATGGCTACACCTTC. It translates to CASNLRTERTSYGYTF.

CDR3 sequence: CASSPWGSSAFF. DNA of the CDR3: TGTGCCAGCAGCCCTTGGGGCAGCAGCGCTTTCTTT. V and J are TRBV12-3 or TRBV12-4 and TRBJ1-1; the D gene is possibly TRBD1 (5 bases). This CDR3 spans 12 amino acids. V lost 6 bases and J lost 11, with 16 bases in between.

The V gene is TRBV14, the J gene TRBJ2-1; 15 nucleotides agree with TRBD2. Germline V gives CDR1 SGHDN, CDR2 FVKESK. This CDR3 has 19 residues. With 1 base clipped from V and 3 bases from J, the junction kept 7 bases outside the gene matches. The CDR3 protein is CASSQVRTSGRGFYNEQFF. CDR3 DNA: TGTGCCAGCAGCCAAGTCAGGACTAGCGGGAGGGGATTCTACAATGAGCAGTTCTTC.

The CDR3 DNA is TGCAGTACGGAGCAGTTAGACTCCTACGAGCAGTACTTC. Translation gives CSTEQLDSYEQYF. The chain employs TRBV20-1 and TRBJ2-7; D gene unclear. The CDR3 length is 13 residues. Germline V gene data show CDR1 as DFQATT and CDR2 as SNEGSKA (reference sequence). Trimming cost V 8 bases and J 0 bases, with 14 bases left between them.